The 17 T cell receptor beta chains given below trace back to one sample, sequenced in a study of T cells in Graves' hyperthyroidism and ophthalmopathy. The CDR3 regions of TCR beta were amplified from RNA transcripts. The primer set for the first-round RT-PCR of the TCR CDR3 was HTBI. TCRdb used MiXCR to reprocess the multiplex PCR reads, holding one entry per CDR3 protein. This sample carries around 400,000 distinct CDR3 sequences, around 25% of them seen once, and the ten largest clones take less than 85%. Sequenced sample: blood. The receptor set was obtained from a man aged 45-65 years with Graves' hyperthyroidism.

At least ten counts were recorded for this clonotype. This chain uses TRBV11-2 with TRBJ2-7; tentative D call: TRBD2 (6 bases). The CDR3 is 14 residues long. The germline V gene has CDR1 SGHAT and CDR2 FQNNGV. Trimming left V 1 base short and J 6 bases short, with 13 bases between. This CDR3 is CASSLVPGVGEQYF. The CDR3 coding sequence is TGTGCCAGCAGCTTAGTACCGGGAGTGGGCGAGCAGTACTTC.

There are many counts of this clonotype. V usage is TRBV3-1 and J usage is TRBJ2-3; D gene ambiguous. This CDR3 comprises 16 residues. Trimming removed 0 bases at V and 5 bases at J, with 15 bases between. Germline V CDR1 and CDR2: LGHDT, YNNKEL (reference sequence). The CDR3: CASSQDRTRWGDTQYF. The CDR3 nucleotides read TGTGCCAGCAGCCAAGACCGGACCCGGTGGGGAGATACGCAGTATTTT.

The chain employs TRBV13 and TRBJ2-7; D may be TRBD1 (7 bases). This CDR3 spans 14 amino acids. Per the germline V gene, CDR1 is PRHDT and CDR2 is FYEKMQ (reference sequence). Trimming cost V 8 bases and J 3 bases, with 17 bases left between them. The CDR3 spells CASAARGTDYEQYF. DNA for the CDR3: TGTGCCAGCGCTGCTCGCGGGACAGACTACGAGCAGTACTTC.

This clonotype was seen a few times. The rearrangement joins TRBV29-1 to TRBJ2-5, with D perhaps TRBD2 (6 bases). In germline, CDR1 is SQVTM, CDR2 ANQGSEA. CDR3 length: 13 amino acids. Trimming took 8 bases from V and 2 from J, leaving 15 bases between them. CDR3 sequence reads: CSSGGGTQETQYF. CDR3 coding DNA: TGCAGCTCCGGGGGAGGAACACAAGAGACCCAGTACTTC.

This clonotype was recorded a few times. This chain connects TRBV9 to TRBJ1-1; 9 bases agree with TRBD1. This CDR3 is 14 amino acids long. V was pared by 3 bases and J by 3 bases, with 3 bases of the junction left unmatched. The germline V gene encodes CDR1 SGDLS and CDR2 YYNGEE. CDR3 loop: CASSAGQGDTEAFF. The CDR3 region has the DNA TGTGCCAGCAGCGCGGGACAGGGAGACACTGAAGCTTTCTTT.

The chain joins TRBV12-3 or TRBV12-4 to TRBJ2-7, with 15 bases matching TRBD2. The CDR3 has 18 residues. Trimming took 2 bases from V and 3 from J; bases not matched to a gene: 8. The CDR3 DNA reads as TGTGCCAGCAGTTTAAAGGGACTAGCGGGAGGCCCACTCTACGAGCAGTACTTC. It specifies CASSLKGLAGGPLYEQYF.

The genes are TRBV9 and TRBJ1-1; 8 positions match TRBD1. Trimming took 0 bases from V and 0 from J; bases not matched to a gene: 7. This CDR3 is 17 amino acids long. CDR1 and CDR2 from the germline V gene are SGDLS and YYNGEE. The CDR3 here is CASSVALDRDMNTEAFF. The CDR3 nucleotides read TGTGCCAGCAGCGTAGCCCTGGACAGGGACATGAACACTGAAGCTTTCTTT.

A note on this clonotype: It may be a read error: a sequence one base away is much more abundant. The chain has TRBV30 and TRBJ2-2; D might be TRBD2 (5 bases). This CDR3 comprises 13 residues. Germline V gene lookup returns CDR1 GTSNPN and CDR2 SVGIG (reference sequence). The CDR3 DNA reads TGTGCCGGGAGTTACAAGAACACCGGGGAGCTGTTTTTT. Its translation: CAGSYKNTGELFF.

The chain recombines TRBV12-3 or TRBV12-4 with TRBJ2-3, with D perhaps matching TRBD2 (7 bases). The length of the CDR3 is 17 residues. Between the trimmed V and J ends, which lost 5 bases and 8 bases, there was a span of 26 bases. CDR3 in DNA: TGTGCCAGCAGTGCCTATGAGGGGGGGGAGAGGGGAGGTACGCAGTATTTT. Amino acids: CASSAYEGGERGGTQYF.

A few counts support this clonotype. The chain couples TRBV7-9 to TRBJ2-2; 13 bases map to TRBD2. The CDR3 spans 16 residues. CDR1 is SEHNR, CDR2 FQNEAQ, per germline (reference sequence). J was trimmed by 5 bases and V by 5 bases; bases with no gene match: 5. CDR3 DNA sequence: TGTGCCAGCAGCCCCGGACTAGCGGGAGTTACCGGGGAGCTGTTTTTT. Residues: CASSPGLAGVTGELFF.

This clonotype was detected a few times. The chain is built from TRBV6-1 and TRBJ2-7, with D unresolved. Trimming shortened V by 11 bases and J by 4 bases, and 12 bases separated the two germline ends. Per the germline V gene, CDR1 is MNHNS and CDR2 is SASEGT. This CDR3 region has 11 residues. This chain's CDR3 is CAGSDGYEQYF. CDR3 nucleotide sequence: TGTGCCGGATCGGACGGGTACGAGCAGTACTTC.

V and J are TRBV19 and TRBJ1-5; no clear D gene. This CDR3 has 13 amino acids. The V gene's germline CDR1 is LNHDA and CDR2 SQIVND (reference sequence). Trimming cost V 1 base and J 4 bases, with 5 bases left between them. Here the CDR3 reads CASSIVKNQPQHF. For the CDR3, the DNA is TGTGCCAGTAGTATAGTTAAGAATCAGCCCCAGCATTTT.

This clonotype came up once. The V gene is TRBV27, the J gene TRBJ1-5; D might be TRBD1 (5 bases). Trimming left V 5 bases short and J 5 bases short, with 16 bases between. The germline V gene has CDR1 MNHEY and CDR2 SMNVEV (reference sequence). The CDR3 extends over 15 amino acids. Here the CDR3 reads CASSPQPTGYQPQHF. DNA for the CDR3: TGTGCCAGCAGTCCCCAACCTACAGGTTATCAGCCCCAGCATTTT.

The genes are TRBV27 and TRBJ2-1, with a tentative D call TRBD2 (5 bases). Germline CDR1 reads MNHEY; CDR2 reads SMNVEV (reference sequence). Between the trimmed V and J ends, which lost 7 bases and 4 bases, there was a span of 14 bases. CDR3 length: 14 amino acids. CDR3 sequence (DNA): TGTGCCAGCACGCGTGGGAGATCGTACAATGAGCAGTTCTTC. Translation gives CASTRGRSYNEQFF.

Only a few counts were recorded for this clonotype. The chain recombines TRBV6-5 with TRBJ2-7, with D perhaps TRBD1 (6 bases). Trimming left V 0 bases short and J 5 bases short, with 20 bases between. This CDR3 comprises 17 residues. Germline CDR1 MNHEY, CDR2 SVGAGI. The CDR3 protein is CASSYSRSGGTIHEQYF. Here the CDR3 DNA reads TGTGCCAGCAGTTACTCGAGGAGCGGTGGGACAATCCACGAGCAGTACTTC.

This clonotype was found a few times. The chain carries TRBV7-3 and TRBJ2-2; D tentatively fits TRBD1 or TRBD2 (5 bases each). The CDR3 contains 15 residues. Trimming cost V 2 bases and J 4 bases, with 11 bases left between them. Per germline, CDR1 SGHTA and CDR2 FQGTGA. CDR3 nucleotide sequence: TGTGCCAGCAGCTTAGGGCAGGGACGCACCGGGGAGCTGTTTTTT. Protein sequence: CASSLGQGRTGELFF.

This clonotype was counted at least ten times. This chain connects TRBV7-3 to TRBJ2-1, with 8 bases lining up with TRBD2. CDR3 size: 16 residues. Trimming took 2 bases from V and 8 from J; bases not matched to a gene: 11. CDR1 is SGHTA, CDR2 FQGTGA, per germline. This CDR3 reads CASSLYGTRGIDEQFF. CDR3 DNA: TGTGCCAGCAGCTTATATGGGACTAGGGGTATCGATGAGCAGTTCTTC.